This T cell receptor beta chain came from a study of cytomegalovirus exposure and HLA in healthy donors. The wider study: Among about 179 million T cells, an earlier analysis found roughly 100 million unique TCR beta sequences. Study outcomes and limitations: Most TCR beta V segments were productive about 90% or about 30% of the time in an earlier analysis. It has been reported that TCR beta sequences accurately predicted the HLA-A and HLA-B alleles of most subjects. TCR sequences were mostly rare, though some public TCRs occurred in many donors.

The CDR3 has 15 amino acids. V shed 5 bases, J shed 7 bases, and the junction held 8 bases outside the gene matches. Germline values: CDR1 SEHNR, CDR2 FQNEAQ (reference sequence). PCR primers comprised 60 Vbeta and 13 Jbeta primers. Using immunoSEQ multiplex PCR, the repertoire was profiled, and TCRdb retains in-frame clones only, with some absent. The data show roughly 140,000 clones, 76% seen once. Regarding this clone: The antigen is not known.

J is TRBJ2-1 and V is TRBV7-9, with 10 bases aligning to TRBD2. This TCR was sampled from a middle-aged woman in good health and CMV-seronegative. The sample comprised PBMCs. Written as DNA, the CDR3 is TGTGCCAGCAGCCCGTTAGCGGGAGGTGGGAATGAGCAGTTCTTC. Amino acids: CASSPLAGGGNEQFF.